This T cell receptor beta chain was found in a study of identical twins. Points from the study as a whole: The study drew conclusions from cross-sectional statistical analysis, not from following the same donors. It was possible that invariant MAIT and iNKT cells partly confounded the zero-insertion analyses.

CDR1 and CDR2 (germline): SGHVS, FQNEAQ. The CDR3 runs 15 residues. V lost 0 bases and J lost 7, with 13 bases in between. A universal primer binding site was introduced by template switching. The final cDNA contained unique molecular identifiers. MiXCR, applied by TCRdb to the 5' RACE reads, yields one record per CDR3 protein. Of 500,000 or so distinct CDR3 sequences listed, about 14% are singletons. As concerns this clonotype: Its specificity is unknown.

The sample was also reused in another study, on yellow fever vaccine responses in identical twins. That work states: Each twin's T cell response to the vaccine was reported to look partly convergent and partly personalized.

The rearrangement joins TRBV7-8 to TRBJ1-5, with D possibly matching TRBD1 (6 bases). Sequences were obtained from CD4+ T cells sorted from blood. The clonotype comes from a woman younger than 30 in good health. CDR3 in DNA: TGTGCCAGCAGCTTAGCGGGGGGGGCTGAGCAGCCCCAGCATTTT. Encoded protein: CASSLAGGAEQPQHF.